This TCR beta chain comes out of a study of Graves' ophthalmopathy and Graves' hyperthyroidism. Clinical symptoms, serum thyroxine, TRAb, thyroid ultrasound and orbital computed tomography were relied on for diagnosis. The study amplified TCR beta CDR3 regions using RNA transcripts. RT-PCR was first run with HTBI primers, then multiplex PCR in a second round. A single record per CDR3 protein comes from TCRdb applying MiXCR to the multiplex PCR reads. The sample has 650,000 to 800,000 distinct CDR3 sequences, 35% to 45% seen once; the top ten hold more than 3%. The CDR3 has 15 amino acids. Germline CDR1 SNHLY, CDR2 FYNNEI. V was cut by 4 bases and J by 3 bases, with 16 bases left in between. This clonotype has a count of ten or more. Its cognate antigen is unknown. The study, taken as a whole, reports: Blood also held most thyroid clonotypes expanded above 0.001 frequency.

The TCR originated in an adult man with Graves' ophthalmopathy. The genes are TRBV2 and TRBJ2-7; D unresolved. Sample: peripheral blood. As DNA, the CDR3 is TGTGCCAGCAGTGGAGCTGGAGAGATAAGCTACGAGCAGTACTTC. Translation: CASSGAGEISYEQYF.